This TCR beta chain was obtained from a study of blood T cell repertoires in COVID-19. Study-level background: Some COVID-19 samples were acute and others convalescent; all came from the United States, Italy and Spain. The analysed material was cDNA or gDNA that came from T cells, B-cell-depleted T cells, or PBMCs.

Seattle patient enrollment occurred during active infection, with longitudinal follow-up thereafter. Trimming left V 0 bases short and J 2 bases short, with 11 bases between. Germline V gene lookup returns CDR1 LGHNA and CDR2 YNFKEQ. The CDR3 contains 16 residues. Authors' analysis steps: Amplification of reference gene primers provided the estimated nucleated cell counts. Using immunoSEQ multiplex PCR, the repertoire was profiled, and TCRdb retains in-frame clones only, with some absent. That table is the source of V, J and clone size, and D and trimming were worked out from the DNA. The repertoire holds about 300,000 clones, with about 90% as singletons.

The chain couples TRBV4-2 to TRBJ1-3; possibly TRBD1 for D (5 bases). The sequenced material came from peripheral blood. The TCR originated in a woman aged 25 to 45 with COVID-19, enrolled during active disease. CDR3 coding DNA: TGTGCCAGCAGCCAAGATCTCAAAGGGGCTGGAAACACCATATATTTT. It translates to CASSQDLKGAGNTIYF.